The 14 T cell receptor beta chains below were found in one sample sequenced in a study of identical twins. TCRdb passed the 5' RACE reads through MiXCR, listing each CDR3 protein once. The data contain 520,000 or so distinct CDR3 sequences, around 20% of them singletons. This sample was also put to use in a study of T cells expressing NK-cell markers.

The sequenced sample consisted of CD4+ T cells sorted from blood. The receptors were gathered from a woman aged 18-29 years in good health.

This chain links TRBV7-2 with TRBJ2-3, with a tentative D call TRBD2 (6 bases). The germline V gene has CDR1 SGHTA and CDR2 FQGNSA. Trimming took off 5 bases at V and 6 bases at J, with 15 bases between the two ends. There are 14 residues in the CDR3. This chain's CDR3 is CASSRVLRGDTQYF. CDR3 in DNA: TGTGCCAGCAGCCGGGTTTTACGGGGGGATACGCAGTATTTT.

This clonotype was seen at least ten times. This rearrangement joins TRBV20-1 to TRBJ2-3; 7 nucleotides line up with TRBD2. The CDR3 is 13 amino acids. The germline V gene has CDR1 DFQATT and CDR2 SNEGSKA (reference sequence). V lost 6 bases to trimming and J lost 7 bases; unmatched junction nucleotides: 10. The CDR3 DNA sequence: TGCAGTGCGCTTGACGGGGGGACTTATACGCAGTATTTT. Encoded protein: CSALDGGTYTQYF.

CDR3 in amino acids: CASSYSRGQTYPYEQYF. The DNA of the CDR3 is TGTGCCAGCAGTTACTCGAGGGGACAGACCTATCCCTACGAGCAGTACTTC. This chain links TRBV6-5 with TRBJ2-7; 7 positions agree with TRBD1. Germline CDR1 is MNHEY and CDR2 is SVGAGI. The CDR3 is 17 amino acids. The ends lost 0 bases at V and 2 bases at J; junction bases unmatched: 10.

There are a few counts of this clonotype. The rearrangement links TRBV12-3 or TRBV12-4 to TRBJ2-3; TRBD1 aligns across 8 bases. V lost 7 bases and J lost 3; bases outside the gene matches: 6. The CDR3 sequence is 14 residues long. The CDR3 sequence: CASNDRGWTDTQYF. The CDR3 DNA follows: TGTGCCAGCAATGACAGGGGTTGGACAGATACGCAGTATTTT.

This clonotype was counted a few times. The chain is built from TRBV6-1 and TRBJ1-2; 8 nucleotides match TRBD1. With 7 bases clipped from V and 3 bases from J, the junction kept 4 bases outside the gene matches. This CDR3 is 13 amino acids long. Germline V gene data show CDR1 as MNHNS and CDR2 as SASEGT. The CDR3 DNA sequence: TGTGCCAGCACCCTGACAGGGGACTATGGCTACACCTTC. This translates into CASTLTGDYGYTF.

The table lists this clonotype with many counts. This chain uses TRBV9 with TRBJ2-3; 8 positions match TRBD2. The germline V gene encodes CDR1 SGDLS and CDR2 YYNGEE. With V trimmed by 0 bases and J by 4 bases, 4 bases remained unmatched. This CDR3 has 15 residues. In DNA, the CDR3 is TGTGCCAGCAGCGTAGAGGTAGCGGGATCAGATACGCAGTATTTT. This encodes CASSVEVAGSDTQYF.

The rearrangement uses TRBV20-1 and TRBJ1-1; no firm D call. Per the germline V gene, CDR1 is DFQATT and CDR2 is SNEGSKA (reference sequence). The CDR3 totals 11 residues. Deletions cut 7 bases from V and 3 bases from J, with 9 bases between. DNA of the CDR3: TGCAGTGGAACACGAGACACTGAAGCTTTCTTT. It yields the protein CSGTRDTEAFF.

The rearrangement uses TRBV20-1 and TRBJ2-3; 9 nucleotides match TRBD2. Germline CDR1 reads DFQATT; CDR2 reads SNEGSKA (reference sequence). This CDR3 spans 13 amino acids. This CDR3 reads CRVLAGNTDTQYF. The CDR3 DNA reads TGCAGGGTCCTAGCGGGGAACACAGATACGCAGTATTTT.

This clonotype was observed a handful of times. The V gene is TRBV6-1, the J gene TRBJ2-7; 7 bases map to TRBD1. This CDR3 has 16 amino acids. Germline CDR1 is MNHNS and CDR2 is SASEGT. J lost 1 base, V lost 7 bases, and 13 bases had no gene match. The CDR3: CASTRFTGAASYEQYF. The CDR3 DNA reads TGTGCCAGCACCAGATTCACAGGGGCTGCTTCCTACGAGCAGTACTTC.

This clonotype was seen more than once but under ten times. The J gene is TRBJ1-4, the V gene TRBV10-3; D remains ambiguous. Germline CDR1 is ENHRY and CDR2 is SYGVKD. The V end lost 4 bases, the J end lost 5 bases, and 11 bases lay between the germline ends. The CDR3 has 14 residues. CDR3 nucleotides: TGTGCCATCAGTGGCAGACCGGGGAATGAAAAACTGTTTTTT. Encoded protein: CAISGRPGNEKLFF.

This clonotype was counted between two and nine times. The chain combines TRBV29-1 with TRBJ1-2; TRBD1 agrees at 7 bases. Germline V gene data show CDR1 as SQVTM and CDR2 as ANQGSEA. Trimming at V came to 5 bases and at J to 8 bases, leaving 14 bases not matched to a gene. The CDR3 has 14 amino acids. The CDR3 reads CSVNENRGGEGYTF. CDR3 sequence (DNA): TGCAGCGTTAACGAAAACAGGGGTGGTGAAGGCTACACCTTC.

The chain links TRBV5-1 to TRBJ2-7; TRBD1 agrees at 10 bases. This CDR3 spans 15 amino acids. V shed 2 bases, J shed 6 bases, and the junction held 8 bases outside the gene matches. Germline CDR1 reads SGHRS; CDR2 reads YFSETQ. The chain's CDR3 is CASSLHPGQGSEQYF. The CDR3 DNA is TGCGCCAGCAGCTTACATCCGGGACAGGGGAGCGAGCAGTACTTC.

The chain has TRBV20-1 and TRBJ2-7, with a possible D match to TRBD2 (5 bases). Trimming pared 5 bases from V and 4 bases from J, leaving 18 bases between. Per germline, CDR1 DFQATT and CDR2 SNEGSKA (reference sequence). The CDR3 contains 14 residues. CDR3 nucleotide sequence: TGCAGTGCTGGACGAGGGTCGTTGGGTTACGAGCAGTACTTC. It encodes CSAGRGSLGYEQYF.

This clonotype was counted between two and nine times. The chain carries TRBV5-4 and TRBJ2-7; 9 positions match TRBD2. The V gene end was trimmed by 5 bases and the J gene end by 2 bases; junction bases not matched to a gene: 2. The CDR3 is 13 residues long. CDR1 and CDR2 from the germline V gene are SGHNT and YYREEE (reference sequence). This CDR3 reads CASSAGGTYEQYF. The CDR3, as DNA: TGTGCCAGCAGTGCGGGAGGGACCTACGAGCAGTACTTC.